The sequence of this T cell receptor beta chain was determined in a study of blood T cell repertoires in COVID-19 (dated by TCRdb to about 2020). Study-wide context: The collaborator samples originated in the United States, Italy and Spain and spanned the acute and convalescent phases of COVID-19. The material from the prospective study consisted of cDNA or gDNA derived from T cells, B-cell-depleted T cells, or PBMCs. Deeply sampled blood TCRbeta repertoires from subjects exposed to, actively infected with, or recovered from COVID-19 were included in the dataset. Sample metadata almost always included a de-identified subject ID, COVID-19 status, age in years and sex. Where HLA class I and class II types were available, the types were taken from metadata supplied by the sample provider, not from assay-based typing. The repertoires were released in a freely available public database intended as a resource for research on the immune response to SARS-CoV-2. Samples came from the ongoing ImmuneRACE study (first 160 participants) plus 1,254 subjects from 6 global collaborators. What the authors observed across the whole study: The quantity of clinical and demographic metadata differed by source and by participant and was supplied without curation.

TCRbeta CDR3 regions were amplified from genomic DNA by means of the immunoSEQ Assay, a bias-controlled multiplex PCR. The authors' pipeline ran thus. The number of nucleated cells in each sample was estimated from the amplification of reference gene primers within the assay. To quantify the absolute abundance of each unique TCRbeta CDR3 rearrangement, sequence reads were collapsed and filtered. Productive Simpson clonality was computed per sample as the square root of Simpson's diversity index over productive rearrangements. TCRdb stores this immuneACCESS table with in-frame sequences only. Part of the clones is absent; in the studies checked, under half of the shortfall reflects unresolved V genes, and no reason is known for the rest. Clonal size and the V and J genes are those of that table, whereas D and trimming came from the DNA. The sample table shows under 200,000 clones, and about 80% are seen once. Roughly 9.6% of the sample is held by the ten biggest clonotypes.

About this clone itself: Its antigen remains unidentified. No base-level quality is on record; no much larger clone is a single base apart.

For CDR1 and CDR2, the germline V gene lists SGHTA and FQGNSA. CDR3 length: 14 amino acids, cysteine to phenylalanine. Only the CDR3 part of the read is kept: 42 bases, read in frame from the first base. The V end loses 7 bases and the J end loses 1 base, and a stretch of 13 bases separates them. Enrolling through a virtual design, the prospective study's participants ranged in age from roughly 18 to 89 years and lived across 24 United States geographic areas. Cohort assignment in the prospective study relied on participant-reported clinical history from a screening survey and a study questionnaire. Recovered participants in ImmuneRACE Cohort 3 were defined as having two consecutive negative NP/OP PCR tests, clearance from a healthcare professional, or resolution of symptoms. In the prospective study, mobile phlebotomists collected whole blood, serum and a nasopharyngeal or oropharyngeal swab from each participant. Participants in the prospective study had the option to provide additional blood draws and questionnaires over a roughly 2-month period. Before DNA extraction, prospective study blood samples were shipped either frozen or at room temperature.

The source is a middle-aged man who had recovered from COVID-19. The sequenced sample was PBMCs or T cells enriched from blood (not recorded which). The sequence joins TRBV7-2 to TRBJ1-1; the D gene identity is not certain. The nucleotide sequence reads as follows: TGTGCCAGCATCCCTTTAACACCGAACACTGAAGCTTTCTTT. Its product reads: CASIPLTPNTEAFF.